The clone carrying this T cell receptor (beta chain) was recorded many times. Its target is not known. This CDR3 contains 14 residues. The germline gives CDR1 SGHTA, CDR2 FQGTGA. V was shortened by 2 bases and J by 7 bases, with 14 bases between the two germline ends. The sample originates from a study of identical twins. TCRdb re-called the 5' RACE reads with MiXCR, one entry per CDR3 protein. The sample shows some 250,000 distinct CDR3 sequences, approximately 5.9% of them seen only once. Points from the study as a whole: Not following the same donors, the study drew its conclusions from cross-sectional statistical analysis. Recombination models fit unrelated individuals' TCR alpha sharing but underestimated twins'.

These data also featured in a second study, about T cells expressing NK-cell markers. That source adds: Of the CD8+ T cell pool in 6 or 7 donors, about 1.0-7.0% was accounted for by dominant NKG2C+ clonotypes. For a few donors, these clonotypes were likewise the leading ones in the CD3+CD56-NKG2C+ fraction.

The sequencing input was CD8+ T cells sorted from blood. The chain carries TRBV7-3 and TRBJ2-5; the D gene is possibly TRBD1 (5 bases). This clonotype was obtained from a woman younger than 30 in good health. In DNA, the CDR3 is TGTGCCAGCAGCTTATCCGACAGTTCAGCGACCCAGTACTTC. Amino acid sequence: CASSLSDSSATQYF.